The sequence of this T cell receptor beta chain was determined in a study of STAT5B mutations in CD4+ large granular lymphocyte leukemia. Note on this clone: Its antigen is still unknown.

Overall study results and limits: Higher CD4+ than CD8+ T-LGLL clonality might reflect small sample size.

Buffy coats from healthy blood donors served as controls. Some clones are missing from TCRdb's copy, which holds only in-frame ones; the method was immunoSEQ multiplex PCR. The sample carries approximately 40,000 clones, roughly 79% recorded once. The germline V gene encodes CDR1 SGHTA and CDR2 FQGNSA. Trimming cost V 3 bases and J 3 bases; bases outside gene matches: 1. The CDR3 runs to 14 residues. The sequenced sample was CD4+ T cells from blood buffy coats. The chain carries TRBV7-2 and TRBJ1-5; 8 bases match TRBD1. The sequence derives from a human donor in good health. CDR3 protein: CASSLTGDNQPQHF. The CDR3 nucleotides read TGTGCCAGCAGCTTGACAGGGGACAATCAGCCCCAGCATTTT.